The clone carrying this T cell receptor (beta chain) was seen at least ten times. Antigen: not known. TCRdb called the reads again in MiXCR, with one record for every CDR3 protein. The data contain 200,000 to 300,000 distinct CDR3 sequences, approximately 9% of them singletons. The sample originates from a study of T cell repertoires in cytomegalovirus infection. About the research overall: Both a matching HLA type and CMV infection were indicated by public TCR beta signatures. General study results and limits: Clonotype analysis showed dominance of the ex vivo response by HLA-C-restricted CMV-specific TCR beta clonotypes. The cumulative frequency of public TCR beta families distinguished individuals who carried CMV together with the relevant HLA.

Trimming pared 6 bases from V and 1 base from J, leaving 16 bases between. From germline, CDR1 is MNHGY and CDR2 SAAAGT. The CDR3 runs to 15 residues. The chain recombines TRBV6-8 with TRBJ2-7; TRBD2 might be the D (6 bases). The sample was PBMCs. The sequence was collected from a human donor in good health (CMV status not recorded). Some clones in this sample may be carry-over from other donors' samples. In DNA form, the CDR3 reads TGTGCCAGCAGGCGGGGACTCATGGGGTCCTACGAGCAGTACTTC. Residues: CASRRGLMGSYEQYF.